The clone carrying this TCR beta chain was observed many times. Its antigen remains unidentified. TCRdb recomputed calls from the PCR reads with MiXCR, one row per CDR3 protein. The sample carries just under 650,000 distinct CDR3 sequences, just under 20% recorded once. The data belong to a study of molecular identifiers for immune sequencing clone quantification. Findings and limits, study-wide: Sizes of clones that are highly expanded could be underestimated (if identical TCR molecules share a barcode). Beyond 20 RNA copies, clones held over 99% of effector molecules, compared with under 1% in naive cells.

The CDR3 is 17 residues long. Germline CDR1 SGHAT, CDR2 FQDESV (reference sequence). V was pared by 3 bases and J by 0 bases, with 17 bases between. The chain employs TRBV11-1 and TRBJ1-1; a weak D match, TRBD1 (6 bases). Sequenced sample: naive CD8+ T cells from blood, with Jurkat cell RNA spiked in. Subset meaning: FACS-sorted CD8+CD4-CCR7+CD45RA+ naive T cells. This receptor was taken from a human donor in good health. Some libraries in this study had Jurkat cell RNA spiked in. CDR3 protein: CASSFYPTGQMNTEAFF. The CDR3 nucleotides read TGTGCCAGCAGCTTTTACCCCACCGGACAGATGAACACTGAAGCTTTCTTT.